This T cell receptor beta chain was captured in a study of CD8+ T cells in alopecia areata. Study results and limitations: Sequencing of scalp samples also includes resident alphabeta T cells from normal skin. Higher clonality was seen in lesional scalp than in normal scalp, especially in alopecia totalis/universalis. With patients, TCR sharing proved less clear than in mice, a difference possibly related to HLA.

This CDR3 has 15 residues. V lost 0 bases, J lost 10 bases, and 16 bases lay in between. Germline V gene sequence: CDR1 SGHNT, CDR2 YYREEE (reference sequence). Extracted from the samples, RNA was reverse transcribed into cDNA to serve as the sequencing template. The repertoire was sequenced with immunoSEQ multiplex PCR; TCRdb's copy has only in-frame clones and lacks some. The table lists around 150,000 clones, 55% of them singletons, with around 5% in the top ten. This clone was counted a single time. Its specificity is not known. PBMCs were stained for CD3, CD4 and CD8, and CD4+ and CD8+ T cells were sorted.

This receptor was identified in a human donor in good health. The sequencing input was CD4+ T cells sorted from blood. The chain is built from TRBV5-4 and TRBJ1-4; D is possibly TRBD1 (5 bases). The CDR3 nucleotides are TGTGCCAGCAGCTTGGCCCGTGAAACGGGGGGAAAACTGTTTTTT. Translation: CASSLARETGGKLFF.